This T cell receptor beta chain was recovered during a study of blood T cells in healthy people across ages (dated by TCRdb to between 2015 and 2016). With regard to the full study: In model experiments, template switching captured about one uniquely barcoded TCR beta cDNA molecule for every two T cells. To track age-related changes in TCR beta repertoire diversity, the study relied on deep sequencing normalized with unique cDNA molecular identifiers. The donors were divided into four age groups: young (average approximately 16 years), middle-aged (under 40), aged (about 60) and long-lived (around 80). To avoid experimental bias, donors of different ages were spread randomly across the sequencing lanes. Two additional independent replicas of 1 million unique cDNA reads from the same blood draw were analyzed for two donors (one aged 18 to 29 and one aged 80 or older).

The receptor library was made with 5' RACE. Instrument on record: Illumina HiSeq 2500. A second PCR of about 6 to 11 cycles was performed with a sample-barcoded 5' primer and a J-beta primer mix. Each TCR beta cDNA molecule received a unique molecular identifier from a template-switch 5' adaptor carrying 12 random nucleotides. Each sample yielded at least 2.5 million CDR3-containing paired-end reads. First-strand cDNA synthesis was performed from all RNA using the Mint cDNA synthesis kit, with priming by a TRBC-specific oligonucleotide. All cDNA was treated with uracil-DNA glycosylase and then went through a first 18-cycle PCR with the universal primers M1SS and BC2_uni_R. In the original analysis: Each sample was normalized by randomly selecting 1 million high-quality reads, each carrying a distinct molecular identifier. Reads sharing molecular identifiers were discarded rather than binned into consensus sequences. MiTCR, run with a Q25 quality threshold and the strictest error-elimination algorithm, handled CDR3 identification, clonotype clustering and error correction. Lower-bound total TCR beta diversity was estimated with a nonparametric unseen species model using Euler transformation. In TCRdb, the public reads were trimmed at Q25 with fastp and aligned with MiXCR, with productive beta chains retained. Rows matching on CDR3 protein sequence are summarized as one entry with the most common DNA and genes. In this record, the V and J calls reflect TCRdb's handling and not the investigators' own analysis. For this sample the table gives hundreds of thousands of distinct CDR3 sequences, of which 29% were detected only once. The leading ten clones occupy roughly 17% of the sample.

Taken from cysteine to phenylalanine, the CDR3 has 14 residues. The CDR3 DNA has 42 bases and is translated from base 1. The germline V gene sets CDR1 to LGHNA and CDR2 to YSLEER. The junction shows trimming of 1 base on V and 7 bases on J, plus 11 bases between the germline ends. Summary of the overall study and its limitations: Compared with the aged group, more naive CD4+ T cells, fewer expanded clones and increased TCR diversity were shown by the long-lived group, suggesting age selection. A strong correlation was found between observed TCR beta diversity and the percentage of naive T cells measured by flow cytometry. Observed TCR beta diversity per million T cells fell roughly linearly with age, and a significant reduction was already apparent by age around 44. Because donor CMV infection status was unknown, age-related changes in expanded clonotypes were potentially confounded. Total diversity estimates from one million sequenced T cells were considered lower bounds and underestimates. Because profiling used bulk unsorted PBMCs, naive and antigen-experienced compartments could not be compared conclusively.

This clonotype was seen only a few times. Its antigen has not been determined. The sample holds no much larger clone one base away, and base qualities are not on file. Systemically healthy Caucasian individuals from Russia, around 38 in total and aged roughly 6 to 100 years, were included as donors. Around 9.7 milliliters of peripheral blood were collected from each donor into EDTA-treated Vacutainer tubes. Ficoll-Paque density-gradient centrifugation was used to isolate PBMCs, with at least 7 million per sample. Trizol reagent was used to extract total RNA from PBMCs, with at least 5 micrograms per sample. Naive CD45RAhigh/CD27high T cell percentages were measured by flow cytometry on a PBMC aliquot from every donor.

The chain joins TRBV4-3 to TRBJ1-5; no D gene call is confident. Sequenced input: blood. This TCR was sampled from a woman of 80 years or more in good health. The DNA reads TGCGCCAGCAGCCAAGTTTACCGCGGCCAGCCCCAGCATTTT. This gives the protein CASSQVYRGQPQHF.